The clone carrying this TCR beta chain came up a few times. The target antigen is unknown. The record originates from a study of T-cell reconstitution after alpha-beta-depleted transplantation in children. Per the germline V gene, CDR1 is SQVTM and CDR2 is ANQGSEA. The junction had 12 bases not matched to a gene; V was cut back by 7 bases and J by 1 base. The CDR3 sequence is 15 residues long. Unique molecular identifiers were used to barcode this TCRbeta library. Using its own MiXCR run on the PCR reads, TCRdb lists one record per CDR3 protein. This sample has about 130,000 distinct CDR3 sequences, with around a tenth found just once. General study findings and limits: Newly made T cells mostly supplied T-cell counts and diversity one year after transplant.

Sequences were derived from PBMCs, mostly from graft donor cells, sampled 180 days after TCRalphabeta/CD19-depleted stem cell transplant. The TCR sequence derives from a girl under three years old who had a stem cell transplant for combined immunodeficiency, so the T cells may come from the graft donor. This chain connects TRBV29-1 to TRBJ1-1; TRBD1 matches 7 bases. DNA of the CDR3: TGCAGCGCCCTGACAGGGTTCGGGGAGAACACTGAAGCTTTCTTT. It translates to CSALTGFGENTEAFF.